The 13 T cell receptor beta chains presented below share a single source sample, sequenced in a study of blood T cell repertoires in COVID-19. Assay used: immunoSEQ multiplex PCR; TCRdb lists only in-frame clones, some missing. The sample shows about 140,000 clones, 84% of them seen only once. Sequenced material: peripheral blood. The receptors come from a human donor in a cohort sampled during active COVID-19.

The V and J genes are TRBV28 and TRBJ2-1; 8 nucleotides match TRBD1. Germline CDR1 MDHEN, CDR2 SYDVKM. The CDR3 contains 14 residues. The V and J ends lost 2 bases and 7 bases, in that order; junction bases with no gene match: 4. The CDR3 spells CASSLQGAHNEQFF. In nucleotides, the CDR3 is TGTGCCAGCAGTTTACAGGGGGCGCATAATGAGCAGTTCTTC.

The genes are TRBV7-8 and TRBJ1-5; possible D gene TRBD1, 5 bases. Germline V lookup: CDR1 SGHVS, CDR2 FQNEAQ. V lost 0 bases to trimming and J lost 1 base, with 10 bases between them. The CDR3 loop spans 16 amino acids. CDR3 loop: CASSLAGGGSNQPQHF. Written as DNA, the CDR3 is TGTGCCAGCAGCTTAGCGGGGGGAGGGAGCAATCAGCCCCAGCATTTT.

V usage is TRBV6-4 and J usage is TRBJ1-5, with D uncertain. This CDR3 spans 13 amino acids. Deletions cut 8 bases from V and 1 base from J, with 9 bases between. In germline, CDR1 is MRHNA, CDR2 SNTAGT. This chain's CDR3 is CASPTGSNQPQHF. CDR3 in DNA: TGTGCCAGCCCGACGGGGAGCAATCAGCCCCAGCATTTT.

V usage is TRBV7-6 and J usage is TRBJ1-4; D remains ambiguous. Trimming pared 2 bases from V and 3 bases from J, leaving 13 bases between. Germline assignment: CDR1 SGHVS and CDR2 FNYEAQ. CDR3 length: 16 amino acids. This CDR3 is CASSLNAARPNEKLFF. The CDR3 region has the DNA TGTGCCAGCAGCTTAAACGCCGCGAGGCCTAATGAAAAACTGTTTTTT.

The V gene is TRBV6-6, the J gene TRBJ2-3, with 9 nucleotides matching TRBD1. The CDR3 runs to 15 residues. Per germline, CDR1 MNHNY and CDR2 SVGAGI (reference sequence). With 3 bases clipped from V and 2 bases from J, the junction kept 3 bases outside the gene matches. The DNA for the CDR3 is TGTGCCAGCAGTTATCGGGACAGGGCCACAGATACGCAGTATTTT. Translation gives CASSYRDRATDTQYF.

This chain links TRBV4-2 with TRBJ2-1, with D maybe TRBD2 (7 bases). The V end was cut by 1 base, the J end by 10 bases, with 20 bases between. The CDR3 consists of 16 residues. CDR1 is LGHNA, CDR2 YNFKEQ, per germline. This CDR3 reads CASSQVRAGAGEEQFF. CDR3 bases: TGTGCCAGCAGCCAAGTTCGGGCGGGGGCTGGTGAAGAGCAGTTCTTC.

The V call is TRBV5-3, the J call TRBJ1-3; D might be TRBD1 (6 bases). TRBV5-3 is filed as an ORF, its function uncertain. V dropped 4 bases and J dropped 0 bases, with 11 bases sitting between them. The CDR3 is 15 amino acids. The CDR3 loop is CARSQGSISGNTIYF. CDR3 nucleotides: TGTGCCAGAAGCCAGGGGAGTATCTCTGGAAACACCATATATTTT.

As DNA, the CDR3 is TGTGCCAGTGAACCGGGACAGGGGGGAGATACGCAGTATTTT. Its protein is CASEPGQGGDTQYF. V and J are TRBV19 and TRBJ2-3; 11 nucleotides agree with TRBD1. The ends lost 8 bases at V and 5 bases at J; junction bases unmatched: 6. Germline values: CDR1 LNHDA, CDR2 SQIVND (reference sequence). This CDR3 is built from 14 residues.

This chain links TRBV5-5 with TRBJ1-4, with D maybe TRBD1 (5 bases). The V end lost 6 bases, the J end lost 0 bases, and 9 bases lay between the germline ends. The CDR3 contains 14 residues. Germline CDR1 reads SGHKS; CDR2 reads YYEKEE (reference sequence). The CDR3 DNA is TGTGCCAGCAAATGGGGCGCAACTAATGAAAAACTGTTTTTT. Translating gives CASKWGATNEKLFF.

The rearrangement links TRBV28 to TRBJ1-2; no firm D call. In germline, CDR1 is MDHEN, CDR2 SYDVKM. There are 15 residues in the CDR3. Trimming took off 8 bases at V and 0 bases at J, with 16 bases between the two ends. The CDR3 sequence: CASGSPRGSNYGYTF. The CDR3 coding sequence is TGTGCCAGCGGGTCCCCCCGGGGATCTAACTATGGCTACACCTTC.

The V call is TRBV6-5, the J call TRBJ1-2; 9 bases align to TRBD1. V trimming: 7 bases; J trimming: 8 bases; junction bases outside the gene matches: 14. From germline, CDR1 is MNHEY and CDR2 SVGAGI. CDR3 length equals 15 residues. CDR3: CASTPSGTGYEGYTF. As DNA, the CDR3 is TGTGCCAGCACCCCATCCGGGACAGGGTATGAGGGCTACACCTTC.

The chain employs TRBV6-6 and TRBJ2-2; perhaps TRBD2 as D (6 bases). Germline lookup yields CDR1 MNHNY and CDR2 SVGAGI (reference sequence). The CDR3 sequence is 16 residues long. Trimming removed 5 bases at V and 3 bases at J, with 16 bases between. The DNA of the CDR3 is TGTGCCAGCAGTACCGGAGGGACCGGGCACACCGGGGAGCTGTTTTTT. Translated: CASSTGGTGHTGELFF.

The table lists this clone with a few counts. The chain couples TRBV28 to TRBJ1-5; TRBD1 agrees at 7 bases. This CDR3 contains 12 residues. The germline gives CDR1 MDHEN, CDR2 SYDVKM. With 11 bases clipped from V and 6 bases from J, the junction kept 7 bases outside the gene matches. Written as DNA, the CDR3 is TGTGCCGCCTGCAGGGGGTCTCAGCCCCAGCATTTT. Translation gives CAACRGSQPQHF.